One and the same sample provided the 8 T cell receptor beta chains below, sequenced in a study of prognosis after radiotherapy for stage I lung cancer. CDR3 of TCR beta was amplified from genomic DNA via a two-round multiplex PCR. First-round PCR used primers specific to each TRBV and TRBJ gene. MiXCR was run by TCRdb on the multiplex PCR reads, yielding one entry per CDR3 protein. The table includes about 18,000 distinct CDR3 sequences, 26% detected once. This sample comprised PBMCs, obtained before or after stereotactic body radiation therapy (not recorded which). The receptors stem from a donor over 45 with non-small cell lung cancer.

By proportion, this clonotype is medium-sized. CDR3 sequence (DNA): TGTGCCAGCAGGCCGGGACAGGCGGTTTTGGTGAACACTGAAGCTTTCTTT. Translation: CASRPGQAVLVNTEAFF. The gene calls are TRBV6-2 or TRBV6-3 and TRBJ1-1; 8 bases agree with TRBD1. CDR1 is MNHEY, CDR2 SVGEGT, per germline. With 6 bases clipped from V and 0 bases from J, the junction kept 12 bases outside the gene matches. CDR3 length equals 17 residues.

For this clonotype: Because the CDR3 is missing its conserved closing phenylalanine or tryptophan, this is likely a read error. The J gene is TRBJ2-7, the V gene TRBV6-2 or TRBV6-3, with 12 bases lining up with TRBD2. CDR3 length equals 19 residues. Germline CDR1 is MNHEY and CDR2 is SVGEGT. Trimming removed 7 bases from V and 3 bases from J; junction bases left unmatched: 19. The CDR3 region has the DNA TGTGCCAGCACTTTGACGGATGGGACTAGCGGGCTACCTAGCTACGAGCAGTACCTC. It translates to CASTLTDGTSGLPSYEQYL.

Many counts were recorded for this clonotype. The chain couples TRBV18 to TRBJ1-3; 7 positions match TRBD1. The V gene's germline CDR1 is KGHSH and CDR2 LQKENI. V gave up 5 bases and J gave up 0 bases; unmatched junction bases: 4. The CDR3 is made up of 15 amino acids. As DNA, the CDR3 is TGTGCCAGCTCAGGGGGACAGTACTCTGGAAACACCATATATTTT. Its translation: CASSGGQYSGNTIYF.

This clonotype is judged medium-sized. The chain combines TRBV5-1 with TRBJ2-1; tentatively, D is TRBD1 (6 bases). Germline V gives CDR1 SGHRS, CDR2 YFSETQ. V was cut by 4 bases and J by 8 bases, with 16 bases left in between. CDR3 length equals 14 residues. The CDR3 DNA reads as TGCGCCAGCAGCCCAGGTTGGGACACAGATGAGCAGTTCTTC. Translation: CASSPGWDTDEQFF.

This clonotype was seen repeatedly, ten times or more. This chain connects TRBV28 to TRBJ2-7, with D maybe TRBD2 (6 bases). Germline lookup yields CDR1 MDHEN and CDR2 SYDVKM. V was clipped by 5 bases and J by 0 bases, with 11 bases between them. The CDR3 covers 14 residues. The CDR3 is CASSGSGRSYEQYF. The CDR3 DNA is TGTGCCAGCAGTGGGAGCGGGCGCTCCTACGAGCAGTACTTC.

This clonotype was seen ten or more times. The rearrangement joins TRBV29-1 to TRBJ2-3; D gene ambiguous. Germline lookup yields CDR1 SQVTM and CDR2 ANQGSEA. This CDR3 is 12 amino acids long. V was clipped by 4 bases and J by 1 base, with 6 bases between them. The CDR3 is CSVGQRTDTQYF. Written as DNA, the CDR3 is TGCAGCGTTGGACAACGCACAGATACGCAGTATTTT.

By proportion, this clonotype is medium-sized. J is TRBJ2-3 and V is TRBV11-2; D gene ambiguous. Germline lookup yields CDR1 SGHAT and CDR2 FQNNGV. Trimming stripped 1 base from V and 2 bases from J, with 13 bases between. CDR3 size: 16 residues. Here the CDR3 DNA reads TGTGCCAGCAGCTTAGTTCCGGGTACCAACACAGATACGCAGTATTTT. Translated: CASSLVPGTNTDTQYF.

In this sample, this clonotype turned up many times. The V call is TRBV9, the J call TRBJ2-7; D may be TRBD1 (6 bases). The V end was cut by 0 bases, the J end by 4 bases, with 14 bases between. The CDR3 is made up of 15 amino acids. From germline, CDR1 is SGDLS and CDR2 YYNGEE. CDR3: CASSVGEGGVYEQYF. CDR3 DNA sequence: TGTGCCAGCAGCGTAGGCGAAGGGGGAGTATACGAGCAGTACTTC.